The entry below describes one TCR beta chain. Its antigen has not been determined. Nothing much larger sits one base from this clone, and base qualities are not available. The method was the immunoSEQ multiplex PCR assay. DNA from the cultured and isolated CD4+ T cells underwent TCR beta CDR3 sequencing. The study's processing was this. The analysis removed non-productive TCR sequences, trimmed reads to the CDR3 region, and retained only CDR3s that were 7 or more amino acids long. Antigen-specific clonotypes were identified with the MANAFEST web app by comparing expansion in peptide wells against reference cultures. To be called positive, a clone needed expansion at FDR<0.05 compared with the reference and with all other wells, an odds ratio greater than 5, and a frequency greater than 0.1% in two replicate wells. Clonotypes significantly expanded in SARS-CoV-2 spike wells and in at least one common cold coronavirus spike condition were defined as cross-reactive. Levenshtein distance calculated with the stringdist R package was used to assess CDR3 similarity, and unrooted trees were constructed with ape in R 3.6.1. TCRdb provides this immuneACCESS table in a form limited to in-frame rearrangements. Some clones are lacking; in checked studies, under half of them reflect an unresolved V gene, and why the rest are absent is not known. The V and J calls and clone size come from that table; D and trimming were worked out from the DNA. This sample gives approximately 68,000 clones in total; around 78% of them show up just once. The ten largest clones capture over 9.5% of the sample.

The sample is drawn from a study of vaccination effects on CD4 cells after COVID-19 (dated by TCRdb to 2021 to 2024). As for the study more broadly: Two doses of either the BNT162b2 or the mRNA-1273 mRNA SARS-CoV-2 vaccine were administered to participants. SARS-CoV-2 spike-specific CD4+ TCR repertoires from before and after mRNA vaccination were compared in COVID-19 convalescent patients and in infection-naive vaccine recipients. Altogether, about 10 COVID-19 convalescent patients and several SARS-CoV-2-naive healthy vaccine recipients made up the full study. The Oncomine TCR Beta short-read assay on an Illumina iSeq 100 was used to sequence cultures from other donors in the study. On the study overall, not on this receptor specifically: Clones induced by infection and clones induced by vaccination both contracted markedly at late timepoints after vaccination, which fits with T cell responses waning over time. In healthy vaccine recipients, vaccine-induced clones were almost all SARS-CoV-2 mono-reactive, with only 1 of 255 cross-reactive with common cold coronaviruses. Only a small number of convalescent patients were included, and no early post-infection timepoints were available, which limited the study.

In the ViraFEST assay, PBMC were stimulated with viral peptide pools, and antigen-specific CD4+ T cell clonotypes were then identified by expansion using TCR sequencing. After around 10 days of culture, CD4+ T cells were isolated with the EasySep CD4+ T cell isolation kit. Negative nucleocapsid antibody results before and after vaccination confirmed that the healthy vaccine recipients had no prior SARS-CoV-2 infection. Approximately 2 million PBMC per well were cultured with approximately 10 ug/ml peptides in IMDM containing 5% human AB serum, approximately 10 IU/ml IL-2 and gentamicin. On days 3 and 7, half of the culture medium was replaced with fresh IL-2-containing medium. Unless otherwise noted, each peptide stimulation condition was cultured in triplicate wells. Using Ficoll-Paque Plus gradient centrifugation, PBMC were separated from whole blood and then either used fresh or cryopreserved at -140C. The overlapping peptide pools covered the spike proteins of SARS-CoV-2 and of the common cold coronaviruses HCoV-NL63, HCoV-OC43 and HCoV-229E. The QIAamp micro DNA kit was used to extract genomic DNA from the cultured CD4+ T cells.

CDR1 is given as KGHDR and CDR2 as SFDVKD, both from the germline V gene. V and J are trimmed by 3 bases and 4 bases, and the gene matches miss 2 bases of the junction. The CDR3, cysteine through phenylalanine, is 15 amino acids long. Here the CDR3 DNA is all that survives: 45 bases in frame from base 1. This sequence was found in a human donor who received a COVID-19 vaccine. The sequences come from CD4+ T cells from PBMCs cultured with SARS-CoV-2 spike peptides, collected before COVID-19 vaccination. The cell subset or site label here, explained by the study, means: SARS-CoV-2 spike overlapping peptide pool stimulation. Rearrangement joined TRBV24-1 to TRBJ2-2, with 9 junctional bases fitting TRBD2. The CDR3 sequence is CATSDPSGVTGELFF. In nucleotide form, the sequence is TGTGCCACCAGTGATCCTAGCGGGGTCACCGGGGAGCTGTTTTTT.